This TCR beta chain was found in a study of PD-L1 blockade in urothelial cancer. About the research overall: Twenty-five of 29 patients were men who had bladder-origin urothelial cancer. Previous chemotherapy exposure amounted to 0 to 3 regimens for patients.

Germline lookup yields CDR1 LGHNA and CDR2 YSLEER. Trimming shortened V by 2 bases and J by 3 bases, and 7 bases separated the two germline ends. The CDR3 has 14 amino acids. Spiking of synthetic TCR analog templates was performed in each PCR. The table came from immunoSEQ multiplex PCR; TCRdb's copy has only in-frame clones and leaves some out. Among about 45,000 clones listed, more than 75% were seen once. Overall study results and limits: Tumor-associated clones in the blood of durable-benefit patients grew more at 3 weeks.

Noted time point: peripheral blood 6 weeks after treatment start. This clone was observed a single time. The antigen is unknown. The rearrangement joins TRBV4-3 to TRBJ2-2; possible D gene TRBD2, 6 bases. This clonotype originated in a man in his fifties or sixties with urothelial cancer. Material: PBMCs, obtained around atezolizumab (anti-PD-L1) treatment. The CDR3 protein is CASSQPGDTGELFF. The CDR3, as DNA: TGCGCCAGCAGCCAACCGGGGGACACCGGGGAGCTGTTTTTT.